Presented here are 25 T cell receptor beta chains from one specimen sequenced in a study of blood T cell repertoires in COVID-19. Only in-frame clones appear in the TCRdb table, and some are missing; sequencing was by immunoSEQ multiplex PCR. Of fewer than 90,000 clones in the sample, more than 60% were seen once. The sequencing sample was made of peripheral blood. The receptor source for this set is a human donor in a cohort sampled during active COVID-19.

The chain combines TRBV4-3 with TRBJ2-3; no clear D gene. The germline CDR1 and CDR2 sequences are LGHNA and YSLEER. Deletions cut 0 bases from V and 6 bases from J, with 13 bases between. The CDR3 is 15 amino acids. The CDR3 DNA sequence: TGCGCCAGCAGCCAAGACGGCGGAGTGGGTGATACGCAGTATTTT. It is translated as CASSQDGGVGDTQYF.

The chain links TRBV7-2 to TRBJ1-6; D perhaps matches TRBD1 (5 bases). CDR3 size: 16 residues. In germline, CDR1 is SGHTA, CDR2 FQGNSA. The V end lost 2 bases, the J end lost 0 bases, and 8 bases lay between the germline ends. The CDR3 sequence is CASSLQGSSYNSPLHF. Here the CDR3 DNA reads TGTGCCAGCAGCTTACAGGGCAGCTCCTATAATTCACCCCTCCACTTT.

This clone showed up just a few times. This chain connects TRBV28 to TRBJ1-3; TRBD1 matches at 9 bases. V dropped 5 bases and J dropped 2; count of bases not matched to a gene: 4. CDR1 and CDR2 (germline): MDHEN, SYDVKM. The CDR3 totals 15 residues. The CDR3 DNA is TGTGCCAGCAGTCCCACAGGGGGCCCTGGAAACACCATATATTTT. This encodes CASSPTGGPGNTIYF.

The chain joins TRBV6-5 to TRBJ2-2, with 10 positions matching TRBD1. Per germline, CDR1 MNHEY and CDR2 SVGAGI. The CDR3 totals 16 residues. The ends lost 2 bases at V and 4 bases at J; junction bases unmatched: 4. The CDR3 loop reads CASSYDRGRGTGELFF. The CDR3 nucleotides are TGTGCCAGCAGTTACGACAGGGGGCGAGGCACCGGGGAGCTGTTTTTT.

The chain links TRBV4-1 to TRBJ1-6, with D possibly TRBD1 on 5 matching bases. Germline V gene sequence: CDR1 MGHRA, CDR2 YSYEKL. The CDR3 contains 16 residues. Trimming stripped 2 bases from V and 6 bases from J, with 14 bases between. The CDR3 region has the DNA TGCGCCAGCAGCCAAAGACAGCCTCCTCCTAATTCACCCCTCCACTTT. Translating it yields CASSQRQPPPNSPLHF.

Here the CDR3 reads CASSSRLSSVTGELFF. CDR3 coding DNA: TGTGCCAGCAGCTCACGTTTGTCTAGTGTCACCGGGGAGCTGTTTTTT. The chain joins TRBV7-2 to TRBJ2-2, with D hard to call. The CDR3 is 16 residues long. V lost 4 bases and J lost 4, with 16 bases in between. Germline CDR1 SGHTA, CDR2 FQGNSA. Based on the CDR3 plus reference TRBV7-2 and TRBJ2-2, the full variable domain is GAGVSQSPSNKVTEKGKDVELRCDPISGHTALYWYRQSLGQGLEFLIYFQGNSAPDKSGLPSDRFSAERTGGSVSTLTIQRTQQEDSAVYLCASSSRLSSVTGELFFGEGSRLTVL.

This clone was detected only a few times. The J gene is TRBJ1-6, the V gene TRBV10-1, with TRBD1 matching over 7 bases. V gave up 8 bases and J gave up 7 bases; unmatched junction bases: 11. This CDR3 region has 15 residues. From germline, CDR1 is WNHNN and CDR2 SYGVQD (reference sequence). The CDR3 spells CASLSKTGYNSPLHF. The CDR3 DNA follows: TGCGCCAGCCTTTCTAAGACAGGGTACAATTCACCCCTCCACTTT.

The genes are TRBV29-1 and TRBJ2-3, with TRBD1 as a possible D gene (5 bases). V was trimmed by 3 bases and J by 4 bases, leaving 11 bases between them. The germline gives CDR1 SQVTM, CDR2 ANQGSEA. CDR3 length: 13 residues. CDR3 sequence (DNA): TGCAGCGTTGAGGGCCAGGGCCCAGATACGCAGTATTTT. It yields the protein CSVEGQGPDTQYF.

This rearrangement joins TRBV7-3 to TRBJ2-5, with a tentative D call TRBD2 (6 bases). The V end was cut by 5 bases, the J end by 7 bases, with 17 bases between. Germline values: CDR1 SGHTA, CDR2 FQGTGA. The CDR3 extends over 14 amino acids. The CDR3 DNA follows: TGTGCCAGCAGCGCCTCTGGGGAGGTGGGGACCCAGTACTTC. As protein: CASSASGEVGTQYF.

The V call is TRBV4-1, the J call TRBJ1-1; perhaps TRBD1 as D (5 bases). The CDR3 extends over 14 amino acids. V was pared by 0 bases and J by 5 bases, with 10 bases between. In germline, CDR1 is MGHRA, CDR2 YSYEKL. For the CDR3, the DNA is TGCGCCAGCAGCCAAGATGCAGGGTTTACTGAAGCTTTCTTT. This codes for CASSQDAGFTEAFF.

This rearrangement joins TRBV10-3 to TRBJ2-7, with TRBD2 identical over 7 bases. The CDR3 is 15 residues long. Germline values: CDR1 ENHRY, CDR2 SYGVKD. Trimming removed 4 bases from V and 2 bases from J; junction bases left unmatched: 8. The CDR3 is CAISGASSGTYEQYF. CDR3 nucleotide sequence: TGTGCCATCAGTGGGGCCTCGAGCGGGACCTACGAGCAGTACTTC.

This clone was counted between two and nine times. This chain joins TRBV30 and TRBJ1-1; a possible D gene is TRBD1 (5 bases). CDR3 size: 12 residues. Germline-derived CDR1 and CDR2 are GTSNPN and SVGIG (reference sequence). The V and J ends lost 8 bases and 2 bases respectively, with 12 bases between them. CDR3 DNA: TGTGCCCGATCTCAGGGTAACACTGAAGCTTTCTTT. Its protein product is CARSQGNTEAFF.

This rearrangement joins TRBV7-3 to TRBJ2-1; 9 nucleotides align to TRBD1. This CDR3 comprises 14 residues. V gave up 3 bases and J gave up 12 bases; unmatched junction bases: 9. Germline lookup yields CDR1 SGHTA and CDR2 FQGTGA. CDR3 region: CASSFTQGAQVQFF. CDR3 sequence (DNA): TGTGCCAGCAGCTTCACACAGGGGGCGCAGGTGCAGTTCTTC. The whole variable domain, filled in from reference TRBV7-3 and TRBJ2-1, reads GAGVSQTPSNKVTEKGKYVELRCDPISGHTALYWYRQSLGQGPEFLIYFQGTGAADDSGLPNDRFFAVRPEGSVSTLKIQRTERGDSAVYLCASSFTQGAQVQFFGPGTRLTVL.

The rearrangement uses TRBV9 and TRBJ2-5; 9 bases are a match to TRBD1. CDR3 length: 14 amino acids. In germline, CDR1 is SGDLS, CDR2 YYNGEE. The V segment lost 4 bases and the J segment 3 bases; nucleotides outside the gene matches: 4. CDR3 residues: CASSFRQGEETQYF. The CDR3 nucleotides are TGTGCCAGCAGCTTTCGACAGGGGGAAGAGACCCAGTACTTC.

The chain recombines TRBV18 with TRBJ1-5; no clear D gene. From germline, CDR1 is KGHSH and CDR2 LQKENI. Trimming took off 2 bases at V and 5 bases at J, with 10 bases between the two ends. The CDR3 runs 14 residues. The DNA of the CDR3 is TGTGCCAGCTCACCAGCGGTTGGAGATCAGCCCCAGCATTTT. It specifies CASSPAVGDQPQHF.

The rearrangement joins TRBV3-1 (or the pseudogene TRBV3-2) to TRBJ2-7; no clear D. CDR3 size: 14 residues. Trimming stripped 4 bases from V and 0 bases from J, with 10 bases between. Germline V lookup: CDR1 LGHDT, CDR2 YNNKEL (reference sequence). This CDR3 reads CASSPRLSSYEQYF. CDR3 DNA sequence: TGTGCCAGCAGCCCGAGGCTAAGCTCCTACGAGCAGTACTTC.

The CDR3, as DNA: TGCAGCGTTGTGCCCGGGACTAGCGGGATGTACAATGAGCAGTTCTTC. This codes for CSVVPGTSGMYNEQFF. This chain joins TRBV29-1 and TRBJ2-1, with TRBD2 matching 13 bases. CDR3 size: 16 residues. The V gene end was trimmed by 4 bases and the J gene end by 4 bases; junction bases not matched to a gene: 7. Germline lookup yields CDR1 SQVTM and CDR2 ANQGSEA.

This rearrangement joins TRBV7-3 to TRBJ2-7, with D perhaps matching TRBD1 (5 bases). CDR3 length: 13 residues. In germline, CDR1 is SGHTA, CDR2 FQGTGA. The V and J ends lost 3 bases and 4 bases respectively, with 10 bases between them. The CDR3 region has the DNA TGTGCCAGCAGCTTGGGGCTAGAGTACGAGCAGTACTTC. Translated: CASSLGLEYEQYF.

This rearrangement joins TRBV19 to TRBJ2-2; 9 positions agree with TRBD2. With V trimmed by 4 bases and J by 7 bases, 7 bases remained unmatched. This CDR3 has 15 amino acids. Germline V lookup: CDR1 LNHDA, CDR2 SQIVND (reference sequence). The CDR3 spells CASSRREGRDGELFF. For the CDR3, the DNA is TGTGCCAGTAGTAGGCGGGAGGGCCGTGACGGGGAGCTGTTTTTT.

The rearrangement uses TRBV14 and TRBJ2-1; 7 bases match TRBD1. Per the germline V gene, CDR1 is SGHDN and CDR2 is FVKESK. The CDR3 loop spans 14 amino acids. V was clipped by 4 bases and J by 9 bases; unmatched bases: 9. The CDR3 sequence: CASSPGQIWAEQFF. The CDR3 coding sequence is TGTGCCAGCAGCCCGGGACAGATATGGGCTGAGCAGTTCTTC.

This chain uses TRBV24-1 with TRBJ2-1; 12 nucleotides agree with TRBD2. CDR1 and CDR2 from the germline V gene are KGHDR and SFDVKD. The V gene end was trimmed by 4 bases and the J gene end by 7 bases; junction bases not matched to a gene: 7. CDR3 length equals 16 residues. CDR3: CATSDPGLAGRNEQFF. CDR3 coding DNA: TGTGCCACCAGTGACCCCGGACTAGCGGGACGTAATGAGCAGTTCTTC.

This clone was found a few times. The rearrangement links TRBV7-6 to TRBJ2-2, with TRBD1 matching over 9 bases. CDR3 length equals 17 residues. V lost 2 bases and J lost 6; bases outside the gene matches: 10. Germline CDR1 SGHVS, CDR2 FNYEAQ. As DNA, the CDR3 is TGTGCCAGCAGCTTATTGGGGACAGGGAGTTTCGCCGGGGAGCTGTTTTTT. It encodes CASSLLGTGSFAGELFF.

The CDR3 region is CASSRGGPTDTQYF. In DNA form, the CDR3 reads TGCGCCAGCAGCCGGGGGGGACCCACAGATACGCAGTATTTT. The chain carries TRBV5-1 and TRBJ2-3, with 8 nucleotides matching TRBD2. The V gene end was trimmed by 4 bases and the J gene end by 2 bases; junction bases not matched to a gene: 3. There are 14 residues in the CDR3. In germline, CDR1 is SGHRS, CDR2 YFSETQ.

This clone has just a few counts. This sequence joins TRBV11-2 and TRBJ2-5, with D possibly matching TRBD1 (6 bases). The CDR3 has 14 residues. The germline V gene encodes CDR1 SGHAT and CDR2 FQNNGV. Trimming stripped 5 bases from V and 5 bases from J, with 15 bases between. CDR3 DNA sequence: TGTGCCAGCAGCCCCCCAGGGGCTGGGGAGACCCAGTACTTC. Its translation is CASSPPGAGETQYF.

V and J are TRBV9 and TRBJ2-3, with 12 bases matching TRBD2. CDR1 and CDR2 (germline): SGDLS, YYNGEE. CDR3 length: 16 residues. The V gene end was trimmed by 0 bases and the J gene end by 6 bases; junction bases not matched to a gene: 5. CDR3 sequence reads: CASSVASGRASDTQYF. For the CDR3, the DNA is TGTGCCAGCAGCGTAGCTAGCGGGAGGGCCAGCGATACGCAGTATTTT.